Presented here are 2 T cell receptor beta chains from one specimen sequenced in a study of T cell clonality in common variable immunodeficiency. Measured with immunoSEQ multiplex PCR; TCRdb has only the in-frame clones, and not every one. Sampling found 50,000 to 60,000 clones, none seen once. The sample taken for sequencing was peripheral blood mononuclear cells. Receptors originate from a person aged 18 to 75 in good health.

This clone was detected many times. The read stops 3 residues short of the end of the CDR3; the missing end is completed from the germline J gene. The rearrangement uses TRBV7-3 and TRBJ2-5; no clear D. Per germline, CDR1 SGHTA and CDR2 FQGTGA. V gave up 5 bases and J gave up 5 bases, with 12 bases separating them. This CDR3 has 13 residues. CDR3 DNA, as far as it was read: TGTGCCAGCAGCCCAACTGCTTGGGAGACC. Translating it yields CASSPTAWET. From start to end, the CDR3 is CASSPTAWETQYF.

In its sample, this clone was seen many times. The sequenced fragment ends 3 residues before the CDR3 boundary, so the rest is inferred from the germline J gene. The chain is built from TRBV29-1 and TRBJ1-1, with D possibly being TRBD1 (5 bases). The CDR3 length is 15 residues. V was clipped by 8 bases and J by 5 bases, with 24 bases between them. CDR1 and CDR2 from the germline V gene are SQVTM and ANQGSEA. The CDR3 loop is CSTRGASGVGTEAFF. The CDR3 bases that were read are TGCAGCACCCGCGGGGCGTCAGGAGTGGGGACTGAA.